Listed below are T cell receptor beta chains from one sample, sequenced in a study of technical replicates of blood from a handful of donors. Profiled with immunoSEQ multiplex PCR; TCRdb holds only in-frame clones, not every one. The sample lists about 72,000 clones; nearly 97% were seen once. The sample taken for sequencing was T cells isolated from PBMCs. These TCRs come from a human donor in good health. Both conserved end residues are trimmed from each CDR3. Each record gives: J gene, V gene, CDR3 protein.

>TRBJ1-2|TRBV7-9
ASSSQILRGYT
>TRBJ2-1|TRBV10-1
ASSDSSGPYNEQF
>TRBJ2-7|TRBV6-5
ASSYSRGGRIYEQY
>TRBJ2-2|TRBV21-1
ASSKATSGELF
>TRBJ2-1|TRBV7-9
ASSLGIGVRDNEQF
>TRBJ1-4|TRBV4-2
ASSQESGTGGGEKLF
>TRBJ1-5|TRBV4-1
ASSPAGTVFNQPQH
>TRBJ2-5|TRBV13
ASSLRGGQETQY
>TRBJ2-3|TRBV19
ASSIGTGSDTQY
>TRBJ2-7|TRBV5-1
ASRVLGVDEQY
>TRBJ1-2|TRBV4-1
ASSQVFSGLQGSRRYGYT
>TRBJ2-7|TRBV6-5
ASSYVGDSYEQY
>TRBJ2-5|TRBV5-1
ASTQNREETQY
>TRBJ1-1|TRBV12-2
ASRLGGQGARTEAF
>TRBJ2-5|TRBV28
ASSLREGRETQY
>TRBJ1-1|TRBV10-2
ASSWNGGLGSF
>TRBJ1-4|TRBV7-6
ASTLGDRGEKLF
>TRBJ2-7|TRBV7-9
ASSLDSTDYEQY
>TRBJ2-7|TRBV27
ASSSPSPLGGPYEQY
>TRBJ2-2|TRBV5-6
ASRYGQYSGELF
>TRBJ2-1|TRBV12-5
ASGLVLPGQVSNEQF
>TRBJ2-2|TRBV7-9
ASSIGLAGLGELF
>TRBJ1-6|TRBV5-6
ASSARTGGLSPLH
>TRBJ2-7|TRBV29-1
SARPSGYEQY
>TRBJ1-4|TRBV18
ASSPRDSSNEKLF
>TRBJ2-7|TRBV13
ASSLARGSYEQY
>TRBJ1-1|TRBV5-1
ASSYRGGAEAF
>TRBJ2-5|TRBV29-1
SVEVTTSGRSLRETQY
>TRBJ2-7|TRBV2
ASSQTGSYEQY
>TRBJ2-5|TRBV5-6
ASSFRDQETQY
>TRBJ1-2|TRBV7-2
ASSRRGNNYGYT
>TRBJ2-7|TRBV5-5
ASSGGQAPTFFN
>TRBJ1-2|TRBV10-3
AIKDRFLDGYT
>TRBJ2-2|TRBV18
ASSPPASGSTGELF
>TRBJ1-2|TRBV10-3
AISEVPANYGYT
>TRBJ2-3|TRBV6-4
ASSDKAGGADTQY
>TRBJ2-3|TRBV11-1
ASSLTRTSRTQY
>TRBJ2-3|TRBV18
ASSPGLAGTDTQY
>TRBJ1-4|TRBV27
ASSQGTGSETSATNEKLF
>TRBJ1-3|TRBV4-1
ASSPAGTEFGNTIY
>TRBJ2-2|TRBV7-9
ASSLLGLAGRSGELF
>TRBJ2-6|TRBV5-1
ASSPSGSGANVLT
>TRBJ1-2|TRBV7-9
ASSLMGGTNGYT
>TRBJ2-5|TRBV27
ASSYRQQETQY
>TRBJ2-5|TRBV7-7
ASSLGAGGRETQY
>TRBJ1-1|TRBV6-1
ASRAGNTEAF
>TRBJ1-4|TRBV10-3
AIRTGINEKLF
>TRBJ2-2|TRBV29-1
SVGVAGPNTGELF
>TRBJ1-1|TRBV7-9
ALERSSAEAF
>TRBJ1-5|TRBV29-1
SVRVQGINQPQH
>TRBJ2-5|TRBV5-1
ASSLGQGAETQY
>TRBJ2-1|TRBV7-2
ASSPSHYNEQF
>TRBJ1-1|TRBV15
ATSRDQGLNTEAF
>TRBJ1-2|TRBV4-1
ASSRKEGDYGYT
>TRBJ2-7|TRBV6-5
ASSSGDSSYEQY
>TRBJ2-1|TRBV6-5
AIRSGQGYNEQF
>TRBJ2-1|TRBV6-1
ASRRQGYNEQF
>TRBJ2-1|TRBV6-1
ASSEVGTNPYNEQF
>TRBJ2-3|TRBV6-1
ASHLAGGTQY
>TRBJ2-1|TRBV9
ASDTPSGSYNEQF